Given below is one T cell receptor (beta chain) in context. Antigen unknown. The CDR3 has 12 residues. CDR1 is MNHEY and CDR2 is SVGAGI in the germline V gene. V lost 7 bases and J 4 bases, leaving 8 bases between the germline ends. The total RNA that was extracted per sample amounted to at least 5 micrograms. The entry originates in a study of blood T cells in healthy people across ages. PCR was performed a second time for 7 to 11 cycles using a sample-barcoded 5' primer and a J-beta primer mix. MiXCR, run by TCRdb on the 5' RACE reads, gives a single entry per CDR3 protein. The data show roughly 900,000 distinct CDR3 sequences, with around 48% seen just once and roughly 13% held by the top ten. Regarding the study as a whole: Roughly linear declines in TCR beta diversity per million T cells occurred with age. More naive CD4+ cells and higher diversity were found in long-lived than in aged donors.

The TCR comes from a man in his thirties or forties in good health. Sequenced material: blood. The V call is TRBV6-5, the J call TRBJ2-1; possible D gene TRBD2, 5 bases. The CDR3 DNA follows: TGTGCCAGCACCGGACTTTACAATGAGCAGTTCTTC. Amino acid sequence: CASTGLYNEQFF.